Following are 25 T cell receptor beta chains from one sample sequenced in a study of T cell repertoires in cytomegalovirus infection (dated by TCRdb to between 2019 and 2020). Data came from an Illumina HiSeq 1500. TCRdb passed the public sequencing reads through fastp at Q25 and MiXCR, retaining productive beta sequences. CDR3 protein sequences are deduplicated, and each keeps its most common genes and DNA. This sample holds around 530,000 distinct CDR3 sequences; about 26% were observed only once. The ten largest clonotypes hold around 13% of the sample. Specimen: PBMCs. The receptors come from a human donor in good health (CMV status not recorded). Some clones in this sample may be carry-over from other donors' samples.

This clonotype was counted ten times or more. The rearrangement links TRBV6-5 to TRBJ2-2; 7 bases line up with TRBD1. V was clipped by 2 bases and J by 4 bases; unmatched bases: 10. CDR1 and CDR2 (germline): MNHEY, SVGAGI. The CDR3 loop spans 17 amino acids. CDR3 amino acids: CASSYLMTGMVTGELFF. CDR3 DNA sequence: TGTGCCAGCAGTTACCTTATGACAGGGATGGTCACCGGGGAGCTGTTTTTT.

The CDR3 spells CASSLDPAGVGFNEQFF. Written as DNA, the CDR3 is TGTGCCAGCAGCTTAGATCCAGCGGGAGTGGGGTTCAATGAGCAGTTCTTC. J is TRBJ2-1 and V is TRBV7-9; 8 bases align to TRBD2. The CDR3 totals 17 residues. The V gene's germline CDR1 is SEHNR and CDR2 FQNEAQ (reference sequence). J was trimmed by 6 bases and V by 1 base; bases with no gene match: 11.

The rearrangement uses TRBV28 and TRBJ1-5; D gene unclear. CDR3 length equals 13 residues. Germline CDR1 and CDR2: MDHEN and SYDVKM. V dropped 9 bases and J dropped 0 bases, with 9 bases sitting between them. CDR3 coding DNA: TGTGCCAGTGAGAGGGATAGCAATCAGCCCCAGCATTTT. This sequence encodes CASERDSNQPQHF.

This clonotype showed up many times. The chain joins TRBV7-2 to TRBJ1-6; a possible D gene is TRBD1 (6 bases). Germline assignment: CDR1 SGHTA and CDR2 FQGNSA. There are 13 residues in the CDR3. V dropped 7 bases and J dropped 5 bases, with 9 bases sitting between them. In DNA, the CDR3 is TGTGCCAGCACGGGACAAGATAATTCACCCCTCCACTTT. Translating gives CASTGQDNSPLHF.

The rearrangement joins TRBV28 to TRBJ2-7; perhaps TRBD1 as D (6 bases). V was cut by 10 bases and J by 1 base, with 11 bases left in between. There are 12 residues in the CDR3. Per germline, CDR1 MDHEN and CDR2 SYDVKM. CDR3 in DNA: TGTGCCACCAACGACAGGTCCTACGAGCAGTACGTC. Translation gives CATNDRSYEQYV.

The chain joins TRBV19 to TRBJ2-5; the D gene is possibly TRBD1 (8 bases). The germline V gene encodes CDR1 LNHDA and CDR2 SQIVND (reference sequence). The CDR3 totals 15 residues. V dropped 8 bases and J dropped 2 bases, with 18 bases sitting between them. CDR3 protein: CASGGGQARQETQYF. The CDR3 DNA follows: TGTGCCAGTGGCGGGGGACAGGCCCGACAAGAGACCCAGTACTTC. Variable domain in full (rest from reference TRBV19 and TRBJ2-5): DGGITQSPKYLFRKEGQNVTLSCEQNLNHDAMYWYRQDPGQGLRLIYYSQIVNDFQKGDIAEGYSVSREKKESFPLTVTSAQKNPTAFYLCASGGGQARQETQYFGPGTRLLVL.

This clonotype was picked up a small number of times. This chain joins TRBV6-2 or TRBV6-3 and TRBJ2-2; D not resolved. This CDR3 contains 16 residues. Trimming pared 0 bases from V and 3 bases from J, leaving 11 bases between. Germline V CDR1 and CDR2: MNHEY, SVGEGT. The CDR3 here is CASSYSADSDTGELFF. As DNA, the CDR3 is TGTGCCAGCAGTTACTCCGCGGATTCGGACACCGGGGAGCTGTTTTTT.

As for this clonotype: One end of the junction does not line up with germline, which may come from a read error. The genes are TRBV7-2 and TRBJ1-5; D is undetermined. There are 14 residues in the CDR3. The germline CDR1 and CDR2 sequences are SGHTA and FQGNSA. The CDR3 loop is CASSPLDLGQPPHF. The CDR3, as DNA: TGTGCCAGCAGCCCATTAGACCTTGGTCAGCCCCCGCATTTT.

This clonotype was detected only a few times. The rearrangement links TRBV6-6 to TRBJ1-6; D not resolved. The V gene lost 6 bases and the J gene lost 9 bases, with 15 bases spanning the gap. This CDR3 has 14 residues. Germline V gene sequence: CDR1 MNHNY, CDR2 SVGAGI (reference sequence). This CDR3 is CASSLPPPSSPLHF. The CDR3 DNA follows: TGTGCCAGCAGCCTCCCGCCACCAAGTTCACCCCTCCACTTT.

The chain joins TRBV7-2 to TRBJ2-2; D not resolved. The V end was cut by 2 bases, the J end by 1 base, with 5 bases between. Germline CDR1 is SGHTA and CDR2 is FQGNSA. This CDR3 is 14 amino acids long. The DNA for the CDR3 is TGTGCCAGCAGCTTATGGGAGAACACCGGGGAGCTGTTTTTT. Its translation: CASSLWENTGELFF. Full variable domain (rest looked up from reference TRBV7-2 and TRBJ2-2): GAGVSQSPSNKVTEKGKDVELRCDPISGHTALYWYRQSLGQGLEFLIYFQGNSAPDKSGLPSDRFSAERTGGSVSTLTIQRTQQEDSAVYLCASSLWENTGELFFGEGSRLTVL.

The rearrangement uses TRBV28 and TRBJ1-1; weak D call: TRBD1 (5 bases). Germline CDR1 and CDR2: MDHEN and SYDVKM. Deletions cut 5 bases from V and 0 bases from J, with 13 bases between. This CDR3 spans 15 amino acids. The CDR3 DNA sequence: TGTGCCAGCAGTCCCCCTTGGGGGATGAACACTGAAGCTTTCTTT. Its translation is CASSPPWGMNTEAFF.

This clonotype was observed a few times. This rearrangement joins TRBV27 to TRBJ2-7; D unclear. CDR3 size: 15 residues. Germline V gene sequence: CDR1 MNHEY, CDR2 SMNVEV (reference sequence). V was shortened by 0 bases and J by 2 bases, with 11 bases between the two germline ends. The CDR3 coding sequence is TGTGCCAGCAGTTTATCGGCGGATTGGGCCTACGAGCAGTACTTC. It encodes CASSLSADWAYEQYF.

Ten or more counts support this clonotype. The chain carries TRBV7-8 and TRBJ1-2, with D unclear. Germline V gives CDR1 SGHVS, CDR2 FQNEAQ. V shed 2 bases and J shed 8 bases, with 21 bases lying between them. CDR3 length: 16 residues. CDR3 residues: CASSLRPYGRPGGYTF. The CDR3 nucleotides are TGTGCCAGCAGCTTAAGGCCCTATGGGAGGCCGGGAGGCTACACCTTC.

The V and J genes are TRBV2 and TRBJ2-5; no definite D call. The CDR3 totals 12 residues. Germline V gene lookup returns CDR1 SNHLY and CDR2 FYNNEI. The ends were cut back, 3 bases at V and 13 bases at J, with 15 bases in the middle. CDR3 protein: CASSDYPDERYF. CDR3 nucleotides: TGTGCCAGCAGTGATTATCCGGACGAGCGGTACTTC.

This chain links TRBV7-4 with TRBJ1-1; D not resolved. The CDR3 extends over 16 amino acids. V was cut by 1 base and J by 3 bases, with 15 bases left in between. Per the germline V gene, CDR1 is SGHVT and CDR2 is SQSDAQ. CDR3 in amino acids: CASSLVLWPEYTEAFF. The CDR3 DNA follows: TGTGCCAGCAGCTTAGTTCTCTGGCCGGAGTACACTGAAGCTTTCTTT.

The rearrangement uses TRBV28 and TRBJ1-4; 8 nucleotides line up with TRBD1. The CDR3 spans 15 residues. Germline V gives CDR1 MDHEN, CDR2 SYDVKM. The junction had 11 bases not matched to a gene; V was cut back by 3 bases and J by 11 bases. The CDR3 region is CASSFQLKTGDKLFF. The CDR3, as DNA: TGTGCCAGCAGTTTCCAACTGAAGACAGGGGACAAACTGTTTTTT.

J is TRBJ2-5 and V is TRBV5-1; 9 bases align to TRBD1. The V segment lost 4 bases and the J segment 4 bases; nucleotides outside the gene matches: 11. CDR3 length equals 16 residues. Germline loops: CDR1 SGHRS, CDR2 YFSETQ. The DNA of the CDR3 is TGCGCCAGCAGCCGGATGCCGGGACAGGGTGGAGAGACCCAGTACTTC. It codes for CASSRMPGQGGETQYF.

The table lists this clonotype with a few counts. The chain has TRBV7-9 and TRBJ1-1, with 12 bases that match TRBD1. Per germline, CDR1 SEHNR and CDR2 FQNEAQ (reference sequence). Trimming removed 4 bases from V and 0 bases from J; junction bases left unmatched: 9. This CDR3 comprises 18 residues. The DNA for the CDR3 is TGTGCCAGCAGCTACCCCTTTGGGACAGGGGGCCTGAACACTGAAGCTTTCTTT. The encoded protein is CASSYPFGTGGLNTEAFF.

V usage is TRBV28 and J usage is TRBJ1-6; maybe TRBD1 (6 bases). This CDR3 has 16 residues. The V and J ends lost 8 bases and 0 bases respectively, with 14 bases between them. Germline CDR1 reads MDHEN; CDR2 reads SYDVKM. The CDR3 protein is CASGDRLSSYNSPLHF. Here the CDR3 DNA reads TGTGCCAGCGGAGACAGGTTATCCTCCTATAATTCACCCCTCCACTTT.

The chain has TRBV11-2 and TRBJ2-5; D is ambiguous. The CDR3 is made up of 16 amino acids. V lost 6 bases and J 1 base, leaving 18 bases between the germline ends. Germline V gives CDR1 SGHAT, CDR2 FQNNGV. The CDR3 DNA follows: TGTGCCAGCAGGTTGACGTACCGGCGGACCCAAGAGACCCAGTACTTC. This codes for CASRLTYRRTQETQYF.

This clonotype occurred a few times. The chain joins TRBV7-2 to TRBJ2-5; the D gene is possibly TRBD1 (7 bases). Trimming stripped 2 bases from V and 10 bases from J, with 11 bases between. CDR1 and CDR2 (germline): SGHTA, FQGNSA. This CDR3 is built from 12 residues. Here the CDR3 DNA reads TGTGCCAGCAGCTTAAGGGGGCGGGACCAGTACTTC. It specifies CASSLRGRDQYF.

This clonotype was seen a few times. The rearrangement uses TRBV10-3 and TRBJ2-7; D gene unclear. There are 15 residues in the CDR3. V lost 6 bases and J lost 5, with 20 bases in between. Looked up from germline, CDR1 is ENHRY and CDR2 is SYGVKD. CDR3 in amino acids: CAISSKRVERDEQYV. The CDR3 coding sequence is TGTGCCATCAGCTCCAAGAGAGTCGAAAGAGACGAGCAGTACGTC.

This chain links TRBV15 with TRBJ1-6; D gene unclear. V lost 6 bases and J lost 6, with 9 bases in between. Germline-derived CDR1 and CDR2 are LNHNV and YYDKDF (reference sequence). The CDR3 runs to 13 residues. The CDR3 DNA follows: TGTGCCACCAGAGGTGACGGTAATTCACCCCTCCACTTT. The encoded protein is CATRGDGNSPLHF.

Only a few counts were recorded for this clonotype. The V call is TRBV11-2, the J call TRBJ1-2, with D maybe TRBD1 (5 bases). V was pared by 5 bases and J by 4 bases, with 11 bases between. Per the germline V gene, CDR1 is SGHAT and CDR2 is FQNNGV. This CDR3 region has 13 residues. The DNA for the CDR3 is TGTGCCAGCAGCCCGGACGGGGCCTATGGCTACACCTTC. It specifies CASSPDGAYGYTF. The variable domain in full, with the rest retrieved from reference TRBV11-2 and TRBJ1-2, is EAGVAQSPRYKIIEKRQSVAFWCNPISGHATLYWYQQILGQGPKLLIQFQNNGVVDDSQLPKDRFSAERLKGVDSTLKIQPAKLEDSAVYLCASSPDGAYGYTFGSGTRLTVV.

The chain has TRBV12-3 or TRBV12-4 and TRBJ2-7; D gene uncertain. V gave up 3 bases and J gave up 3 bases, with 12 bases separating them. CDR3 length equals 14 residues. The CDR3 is CASSLVNYNYEQYF. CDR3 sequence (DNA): TGTGCCAGCAGTTTGGTAAACTACAACTACGAGCAGTACTTC.